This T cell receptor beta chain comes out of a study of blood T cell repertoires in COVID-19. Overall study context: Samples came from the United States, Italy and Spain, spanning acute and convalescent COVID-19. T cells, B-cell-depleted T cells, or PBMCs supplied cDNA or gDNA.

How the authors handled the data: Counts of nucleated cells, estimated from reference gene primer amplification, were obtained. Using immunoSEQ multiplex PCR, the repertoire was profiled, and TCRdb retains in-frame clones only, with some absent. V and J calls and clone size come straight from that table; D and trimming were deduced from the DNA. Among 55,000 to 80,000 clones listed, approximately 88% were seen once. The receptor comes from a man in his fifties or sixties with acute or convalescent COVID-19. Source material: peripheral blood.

The CDR3 protein is CASGQFLSSYNSPLHF. As DNA, the CDR3 is TGTGCCAGCGGCCAGTTTCTCAGCTCCTATAATTCACCCCTCCACTTT. V and J are TRBV27 and TRBJ1-6; no reliable D call. Germline CDR1 is MNHEY and CDR2 is SMNVEV (reference sequence). V dropped 8 bases and J dropped 0 bases, with 14 bases sitting between them. This CDR3 has 16 residues.